This TCR beta chain was found in a study of blood T cell repertoires in COVID-19. Study as a whole: The United States, Italy and Spain provided the acute and convalescent COVID-19 samples. Sample material is recorded as cDNA or gDNA derived from T cells, B-cell-depleted T cells, or PBMCs.

The ends lost 0 bases at V and 6 bases at J; junction bases unmatched: 5. Germline loops: CDR1 SGHDT, CDR2 YYEEEE. The CDR3 spans 16 residues. Study processing details: Amplification with reference gene primers provided the estimates of nucleated cell counts. Method: immunoSEQ multiplex PCR; TCRdb's copy keeps in-frame clones and lacks some. V and J calls and clone size are copied from that table; D and trimming were computed from the DNA. The table lists roughly 130,000 clones, roughly 80% of them singletons. The sequenced sample was peripheral blood. The rearrangement joins TRBV5-6 to TRBJ2-1; TRBD1 matches at 11 bases. The sequence was collected from a woman between 55 and 75 years old with acute or convalescent COVID-19. The CDR3 DNA is TGTGCCAGCAGCTTGGGGACAGGGGGCAAAAGCAATGAGCAGTTCTTC. It codes for CASSLGTGGKSNEQFF.